This entry concerns a single T cell receptor beta chain. This clonotype was detected ten times or more. It has no known antigen specificity. Per-base quality was not reported, and no clone a single base away is much larger than it. A case-control design nested within a healthcare worker cohort in London, UK, was used, with weekly nasopharyngeal swab PCR tests and blood sampling performed. Between 23 and 31 March 2020, the week of the UK lockdown, healthcare workers were enrolled and then followed up weekly for as long as 16 weeks. To prepare the library, 5' RACE was applied. The sequencer was a NextSeq 500. In the TCR library protocol, unique molecular identifiers were attached to individual cDNA molecules to correct for PCR bias and sequencing error. Both TCR alpha and beta chains were sequenced, and tight co-correlation was observed between alpha and beta sequence abundances in each sample. From the authors' description of their analysis: V gene, J gene and CDR3 annotation of TCR sequences was performed with Decombinator V4. Expanded TCRs were defined as changing significantly between any two time points under a Poisson model with p below 0.0001. TCR abundances were normalised to the total number of TCRs sequenced per sample and were expressed as counts per million. TRAV1-2 paired with TRAJ12, TRAJ20 or TRAJ33 defined MAIT TCRs, while TRAV10 paired with TRAJ18 defined iNKT TCRs. VDJdb, accessed on 1 November 2021, was searched for TCRs annotated for CMV, EBV and SARS-CoV-2, and TCRs annotated for more than one antigen were excluded. TCRdb redid the processing of the public reads, applying fastp at Q25 and MiXCR, and retained in-frame beta chains. For every CDR3 protein sequence, its rows merge into one entry that carries the most common genes and DNA. These V and J calls rely on TCRdb rather than the paper's analysis. The sample table holds about 54,000 distinct CDR3 sequences, of which under 7.5% were seen once. The ten largest clones capture about 5.8% of the sample.

There are 15 amino acids in the CDR3, from cysteine to phenylalanine inclusive. This entry keeps only the CDR3 DNA: 45 bases, framed from base 1. The germline ends are 16 bases apart after V is trimmed by 5 bases and J by 4 bases. The germline V gene provides CDR1 SGHTA and CDR2 FQGTGA. This entry is derived from a study of early T cells in non-severe SARS-CoV-2 infection (dated by TCRdb to 2020 to 2022). Background on the whole study: Bulk RNA from unsorted whole blood was used for TCR sequencing, so alpha and beta chains could not be paired. Results and caveats for the whole study, not just this receptor: VDJdb matching was skewed toward anti-spike CD8 responses and likely underestimated virus-specific expansions, missing private and CD4 specificities.

Source: whole blood, taken at baseline. This TCR was sampled from an adult who was a healthcare worker with PCR-confirmed SARS-CoV-2 infection or an uninfected control (not recorded which). The rearranged segments are TRBV7-3 and TRBJ2-3, and TRBD2 may be the D gene, going by 6 matching bases. The CDR3 region reads CASSTSTSKADTQYF. In nucleotide form, the sequence is TGTGCCAGCAGCACCAGCACTAGCAAGGCAGATACGCAGTATTTT.